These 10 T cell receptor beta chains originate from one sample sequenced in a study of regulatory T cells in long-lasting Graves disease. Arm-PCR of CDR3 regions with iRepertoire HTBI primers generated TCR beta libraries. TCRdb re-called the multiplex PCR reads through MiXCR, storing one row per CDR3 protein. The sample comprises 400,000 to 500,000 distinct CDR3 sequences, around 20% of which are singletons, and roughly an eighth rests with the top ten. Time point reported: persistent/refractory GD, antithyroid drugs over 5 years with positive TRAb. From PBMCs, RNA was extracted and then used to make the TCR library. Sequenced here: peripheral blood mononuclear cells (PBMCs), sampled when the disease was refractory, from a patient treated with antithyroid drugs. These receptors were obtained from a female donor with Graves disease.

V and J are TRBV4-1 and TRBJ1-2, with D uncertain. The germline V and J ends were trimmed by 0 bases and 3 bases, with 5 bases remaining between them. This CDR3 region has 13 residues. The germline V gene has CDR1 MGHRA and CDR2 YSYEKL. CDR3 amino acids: CASSQEGYYGYTF. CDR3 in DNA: TGCGCCAGCAGCCAAGAGGGCTACTATGGCTACACCTTC.

CDR3 loop: CASSLRPRGTGELFF. In DNA form, the CDR3 reads TGCGCCAGCAGCCTTCGACCAAGGGGTACCGGGGAGCTGTTTTTT. The chain uses TRBV4-1 and TRBJ2-2, with TRBD1 as a possible D gene (5 bases). The CDR3 contains 15 residues. Trimming pared 4 bases from V and 5 bases from J, leaving 14 bases between. Germline CDR1 reads MGHRA; CDR2 reads YSYEKL.

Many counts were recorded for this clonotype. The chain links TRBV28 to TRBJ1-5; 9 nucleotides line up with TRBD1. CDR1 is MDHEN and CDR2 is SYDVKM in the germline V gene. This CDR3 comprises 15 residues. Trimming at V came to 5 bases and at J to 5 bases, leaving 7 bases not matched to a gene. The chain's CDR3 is CASSPSGTGYQPQHF. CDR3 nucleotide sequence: TGTGCCAGCAGTCCCTCCGGGACAGGGTATCAGCCCCAGCATTTT.

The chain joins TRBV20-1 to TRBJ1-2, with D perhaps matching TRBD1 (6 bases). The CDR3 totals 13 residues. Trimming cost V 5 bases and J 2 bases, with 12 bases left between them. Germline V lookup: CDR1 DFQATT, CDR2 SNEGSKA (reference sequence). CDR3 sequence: CSAADRSNYGYTF. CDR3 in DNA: TGCAGTGCTGCCGACAGGTCGAACTATGGCTACACCTTC.

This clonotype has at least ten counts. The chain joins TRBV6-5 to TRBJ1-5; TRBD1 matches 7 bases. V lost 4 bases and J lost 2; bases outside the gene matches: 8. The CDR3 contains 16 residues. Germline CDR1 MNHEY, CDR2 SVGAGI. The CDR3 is CASSSPRGAGNQPQHF. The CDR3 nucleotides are TGTGCCAGCAGTTCACCCAGGGGGGCGGGCAATCAGCCCCAGCATTTT.

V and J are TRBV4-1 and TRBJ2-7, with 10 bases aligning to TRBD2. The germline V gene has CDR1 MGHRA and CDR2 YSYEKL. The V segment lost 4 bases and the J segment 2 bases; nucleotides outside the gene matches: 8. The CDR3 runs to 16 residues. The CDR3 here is CASSPLSGRPTYEQYF. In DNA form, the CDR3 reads TGCGCCAGCAGCCCTCTTAGCGGGAGGCCCACCTACGAGCAGTACTTC.

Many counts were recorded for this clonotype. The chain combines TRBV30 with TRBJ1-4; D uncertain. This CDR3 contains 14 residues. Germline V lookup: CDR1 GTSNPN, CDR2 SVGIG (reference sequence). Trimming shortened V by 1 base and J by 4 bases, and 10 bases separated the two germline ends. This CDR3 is CAWSAPRVNEKLFF. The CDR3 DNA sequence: TGTGCCTGGAGTGCACCTCGAGTTAATGAAAAACTGTTTTTT.

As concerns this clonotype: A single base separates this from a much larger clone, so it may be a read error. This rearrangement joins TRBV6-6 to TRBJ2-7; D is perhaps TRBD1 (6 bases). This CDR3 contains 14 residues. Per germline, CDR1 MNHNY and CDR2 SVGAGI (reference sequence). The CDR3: CAGSYSMRGYEQYF. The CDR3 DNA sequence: TGTGCCGGCAGTTACTCGATGAGGGGGTACGAGCAGTACTTC.

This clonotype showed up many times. Written as DNA, the CDR3 is TGTGCCAGCAGTCTGGGTCGCTTTCCGGGCTACACCTTC. Its translation: CASSLGRFPGYTF. V is TRBV3-1 and J is TRBJ1-2; no definite D call. CDR3 size: 13 residues. Germline assignment: CDR1 LGHDT and CDR2 YNNKEL (reference sequence). Trimming left V 6 bases short and J 8 bases short, with 16 bases between.

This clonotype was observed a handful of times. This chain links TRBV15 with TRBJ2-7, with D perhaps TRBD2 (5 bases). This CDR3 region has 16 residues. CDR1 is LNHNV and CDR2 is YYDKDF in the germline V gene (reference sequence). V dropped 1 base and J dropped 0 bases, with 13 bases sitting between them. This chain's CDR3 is CATSRAGSLSSYEQYF. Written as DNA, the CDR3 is TGTGCCACCAGCAGAGCGGGATCCCTTAGCTCCTACGAGCAGTACTTC. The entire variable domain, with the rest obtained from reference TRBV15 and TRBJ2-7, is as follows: DAMVIQNPRYQVTQFGKPVTLSCSQTLNHNVMYWYQQKSSQAPKLLFHYYDKDFNNEADTPDNFQSRRPNTSFCFLDIRSPGLGDTAMYLCATSRAGSLSSYEQYFGPGTRLTVT.